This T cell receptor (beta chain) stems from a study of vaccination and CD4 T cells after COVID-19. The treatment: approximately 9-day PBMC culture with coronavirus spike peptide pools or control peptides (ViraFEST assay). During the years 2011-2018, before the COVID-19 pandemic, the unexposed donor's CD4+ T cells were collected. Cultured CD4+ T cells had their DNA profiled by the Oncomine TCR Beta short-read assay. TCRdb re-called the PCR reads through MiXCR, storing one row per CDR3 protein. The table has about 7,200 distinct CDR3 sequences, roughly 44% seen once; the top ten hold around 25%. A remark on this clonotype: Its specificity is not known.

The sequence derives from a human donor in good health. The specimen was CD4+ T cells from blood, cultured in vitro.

This CDR3 is CASSYLGVNYGYTF. The DNA of the CDR3 is TGTGCCAGCAGTTACCTCGGGGTTAACTATGGCTACACCTTC. The V and J genes are TRBV6-5 and TRBJ1-2; D not resolved. V lost 2 bases, J lost 1 base, and 8 bases lay in between. The CDR3 runs 14 residues. Germline-derived CDR1 and CDR2 are MNHEY and SVGAGI.